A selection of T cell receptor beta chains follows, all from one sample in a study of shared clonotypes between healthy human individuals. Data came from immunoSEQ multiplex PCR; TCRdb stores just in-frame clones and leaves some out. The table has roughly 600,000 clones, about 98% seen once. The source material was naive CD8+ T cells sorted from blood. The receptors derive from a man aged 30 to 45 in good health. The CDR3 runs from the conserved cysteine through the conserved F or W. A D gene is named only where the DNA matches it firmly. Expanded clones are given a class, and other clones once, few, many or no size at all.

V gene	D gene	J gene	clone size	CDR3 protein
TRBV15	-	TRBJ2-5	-	CATSRRLVTETQYF
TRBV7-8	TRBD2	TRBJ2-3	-	CASSIAGVDTQYF
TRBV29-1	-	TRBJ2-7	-	CSVDGGPVEQYF
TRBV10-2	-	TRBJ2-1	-	CASSDPREYNEQFF
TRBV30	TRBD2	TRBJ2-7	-	CAWSGMLAGDEQYF
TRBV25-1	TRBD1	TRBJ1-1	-	CASITGGNTEAFF
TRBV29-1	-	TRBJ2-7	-	CSVEKGLGYEQYF
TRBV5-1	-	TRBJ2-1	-	CASSLETTTDNEQFF
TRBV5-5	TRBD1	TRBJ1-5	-	CASSTGDRATQPQHF
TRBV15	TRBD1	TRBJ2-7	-	CATSRESGQVLVPPYEQYF
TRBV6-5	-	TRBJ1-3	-	CASRSSGNTIYF
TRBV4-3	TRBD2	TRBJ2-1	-	CASSQGTSARDEQFF
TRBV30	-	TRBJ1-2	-	CAWIQGTYGYTF
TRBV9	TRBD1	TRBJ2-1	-	CASSVGRGSSYNEQFF
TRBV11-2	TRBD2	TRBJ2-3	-	CASSLDLLAGGVDTQYF
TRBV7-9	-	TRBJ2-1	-	CASSPEARIDEQFF
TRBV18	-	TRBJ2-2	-	CASSPRVGELFF
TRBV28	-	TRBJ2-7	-	CASSLRAYEQYF
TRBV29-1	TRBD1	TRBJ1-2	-	CSVGGDRGRPNYGYTF
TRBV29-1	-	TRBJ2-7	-	CSAELGVRDEQYF
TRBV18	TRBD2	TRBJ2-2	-	CASSPQVLAGGTGELFF
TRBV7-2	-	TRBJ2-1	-	CASSPGFEQFF
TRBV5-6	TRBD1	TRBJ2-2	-	CASRPPGQITGELFF
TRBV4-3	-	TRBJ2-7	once	CASSQDITYEQYF
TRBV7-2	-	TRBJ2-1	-	CAGVRLNEQFF
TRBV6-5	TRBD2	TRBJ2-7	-	CASSWTSGANEQYF
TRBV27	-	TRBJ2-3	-	CASSFLGTDTQYF
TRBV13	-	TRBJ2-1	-	CASSFGLGSSYNEQFF
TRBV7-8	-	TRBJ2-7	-	CASSLPKAWTDYEQYF
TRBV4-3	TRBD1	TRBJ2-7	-	CASSPWRDRAHEQYF
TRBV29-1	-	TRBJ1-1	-	CSVYGLMNTEAFF
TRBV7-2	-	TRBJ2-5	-	CASSPLLRDQETQYF
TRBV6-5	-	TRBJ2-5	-	CASGRKRWGQETQYF
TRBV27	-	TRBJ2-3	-	CASSRLGSTDTQYF
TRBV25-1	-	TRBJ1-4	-	CASSAMMGTASLREKLFF
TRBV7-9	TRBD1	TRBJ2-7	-	CASSSTDRGYEQYF
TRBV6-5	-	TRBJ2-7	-	CATRGNEQYF
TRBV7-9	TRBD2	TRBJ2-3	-	CASRPELAGGVGDTQYF
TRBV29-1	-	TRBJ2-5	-	CSASTGLQETQYF
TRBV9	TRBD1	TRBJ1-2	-	CASSERGTGVSHYGYTF
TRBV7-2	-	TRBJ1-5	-	CASSRGGGPQPQHF
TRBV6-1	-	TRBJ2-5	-	CASSEAPGTASRETQYF
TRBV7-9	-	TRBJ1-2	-	CASSPDGPYGYTF
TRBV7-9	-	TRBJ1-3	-	CASSSPPGTPSGNTIYF
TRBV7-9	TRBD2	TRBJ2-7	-	CASSGTKREGFLEQYF
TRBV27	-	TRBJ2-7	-	CASSSHSYEQYF
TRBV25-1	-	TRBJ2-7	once	CASSVDYEQYF
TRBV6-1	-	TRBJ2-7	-	CASSEPPADPSYEQYF